The sequence of this TCR beta chain was determined in a study of identical twins. General study points: The authors noted that invariant MAIT and iNKT cells could partly confound zero-insertion analyses. Fewer insertions were carried by abundant cord blood beta clonotypes, but none was seen in memory repertoires.

V was trimmed by 6 bases and J by 5 bases, leaving 14 bases between them. The CDR3 consists of 14 residues. In this sample, this clonotype turned up a few times. Its antigen is unknown. Using its own MiXCR run on the 5' RACE reads, TCRdb lists one record per CDR3 protein. The sample comprises around 200,000 distinct CDR3 sequences, approximately 9% of which are singletons, and about 5.2% rests with the top ten. The V and J genes are TRBV12-3 or TRBV12-4 and TRBJ1-3, with D possibly TRBD1 on 5 matching bases. The sequence derives from a woman aged 18-29 years in good health. Specimen: memory (CD45RO+) T cells sorted from blood. The CDR3 nucleotides are TGTGCCAGCAGACAGGAGGTGGAAAGAAACACCATATATTTT. This gives the protein CASRQEVERNTIYF.